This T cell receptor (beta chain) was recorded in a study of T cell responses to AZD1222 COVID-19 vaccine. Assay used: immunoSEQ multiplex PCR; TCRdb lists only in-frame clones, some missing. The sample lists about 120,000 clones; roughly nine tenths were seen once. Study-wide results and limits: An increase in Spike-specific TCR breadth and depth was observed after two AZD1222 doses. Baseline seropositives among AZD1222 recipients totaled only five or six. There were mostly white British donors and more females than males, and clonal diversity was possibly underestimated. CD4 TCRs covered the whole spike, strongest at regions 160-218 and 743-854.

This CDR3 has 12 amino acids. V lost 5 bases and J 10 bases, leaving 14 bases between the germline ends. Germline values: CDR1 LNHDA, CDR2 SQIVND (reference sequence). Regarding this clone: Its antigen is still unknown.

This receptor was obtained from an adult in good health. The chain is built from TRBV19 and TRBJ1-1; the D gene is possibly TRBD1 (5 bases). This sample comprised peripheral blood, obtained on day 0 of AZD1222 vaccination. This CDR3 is CASSLSPGGAFF. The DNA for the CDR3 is TGTGCCAGTAGTCTCTCGCCGGGGGGAGCTTTCTTT.